The 2 T cell receptor beta chains below were found in one sample sequenced in a study of control samples from healthy donors and cancer patients (TCRdb year 2020). Libraries were built with the immunoSEQ multiplex PCR assay. Here the immuneACCESS table is served through TCRdb, limited to in-frame sequences with V and J called. Missing clones are a known gap in these copies; in checked studies unresolved V genes cover under half, and the rest lacks a known reason. This sample lists about 50,000 clones; about 90% were detected once. The top ten constitute roughly 42% of the sample. The sample was PBMCs. Receptors originate from a man in his forties or fifties with head and neck cancer.

The rearrangement links TRBV27 to TRBJ2-3; the match to TRBD2 covers 9 bases. V trimming: 4 bases; J trimming: 1 base; junction bases outside the gene matches: 3. This CDR3 has 15 amino acids. Germline V gene lookup returns CDR1 MNHEY and CDR2 SMNVEV (reference sequence). In DNA, the CDR3 is TGTGCCAGCAGTTCGTTAGCGGGGGGCACAGATACGCAGTATTTT. Translation: CASSSLAGGTDTQYF.

J is TRBJ1-5 and V is TRBV5-5; D unclear. CDR3 length: 15 residues. Trimming left V 2 bases short and J 8 bases short, with 17 bases between. Germline CDR1 SGHKS, CDR2 YYEKEE (reference sequence). For the CDR3, the DNA is TGTGCCAGCAGCTTCTATTCTGCGTGGGAGGAGCCCCAGCATTTT. Translation: CASSFYSAWEEPQHF. Together with reference TRBV5-5 and TRBJ1-5, the CDR3 gives the full variable domain: DAGVTQSPTHLIKTRGQQVTLRCSPISGHKSVSWYQQVLGQGPQFIFQYYEKEERGRGNFPDRFSARQFPNYSSELNVNALLLGDSALYLCASSFYSAWEEPQHFGDGTRLSIL.